This T cell receptor beta chain was observed in a study of blood T cells in healthy people across ages. The table lists this clonotype with a few counts. Alongside a J-beta primer mix, a sample-barcoded 5' primer served in a second PCR lasting 7 to 11 cycles. TCRdb recomputed calls from the 5' RACE reads with MiXCR, one row per CDR3 protein. Of approximately 490,000 distinct CDR3 sequences in the sample, approximately 25% are singletons; the top ten hold under 9%. The data were also submitted as part of a second study, on T cells of mothers and their children.

The clonotype comes from a boy aged 10-17 years in good health. The sequenced material came from blood.

DNA of the CDR3: TGTGCCAGCAGCTTTTCGTGGGAGCCCCCAGAGACCCAGTACTTC. Translation gives CASSFSWEPPETQYF. The chain has TRBV11-2 and TRBJ2-5; D is perhaps TRBD2 (5 bases). The CDR3 is 15 amino acids. V lost 3 bases, J lost 4 bases, and 15 bases lay in between. The germline gives CDR1 SGHAT, CDR2 FQNNGV.